What follows are 4 T cell receptor beta chains derived from one specimen sequenced in a study of blood T cell repertoires in COVID-19. Clones were sequenced by immunoSEQ multiplex PCR, and TCRdb holds only the in-frame ones, with some missing. The sample comprises approximately 85,000 clones, 70% to 90% of which are singletons, and 10% to 15% rests with the top ten. Specimen: peripheral blood. Receptors were obtained from a human donor in a cohort sampled during active COVID-19.

This clone was detected a few times. The chain uses TRBV29-1 and TRBJ1-3; TRBD1 is a possible D gene (6 bases). The CDR3 is 12 residues long. The germline CDR1 and CDR2 sequences are SQVTM and ANQGSEA. The germline V and J ends were trimmed by 1 base and 7 bases, with 8 bases remaining between them. In DNA, the CDR3 is TGCAGCGTTGAAGTCACAGGGAACACCATATATTTT. Residues: CSVEVTGNTIYF.

The V and J genes are TRBV28 and TRBJ2-2; perhaps TRBD1 as D (6 bases). Trimming took off 2 bases at V and 3 bases at J, with 10 bases between the two ends. Germline lookup yields CDR1 MDHEN and CDR2 SYDVKM. This CDR3 is built from 15 residues. This CDR3 reads CASSLPWGHTGELFF. CDR3 DNA: TGTGCCAGCAGTTTACCCTGGGGGCACACCGGGGAGCTGTTTTTT.

J is TRBJ1-5 and V is TRBV6-5; D is uncertain. Trimming pared 8 bases from V and 7 bases from J, leaving 21 bases between. This CDR3 has 15 residues. CDR1 MNHEY and CDR2 SVGAGI come from the germline V gene. The CDR3 loop reads CASPNATPGAQPQHF. In nucleotides, the CDR3 is TGTGCCAGCCCGAATGCGACACCCGGTGCCCAGCCCCAGCATTTT.

The chain is built from TRBV6-2 or TRBV6-3 and TRBJ2-2, with 14 bases that match TRBD2. Looked up from germline, CDR1 is MNHEY and CDR2 is SVGEGT. V gave up 4 bases and J gave up 3 bases; unmatched junction bases: 10. This CDR3 comprises 19 residues. The CDR3 DNA is TGTGCCAGCAGTTCCCCGTACGGACTAGCGGGGGGCCACACCGGGGAGCTGTTTTTT. Its protein is CASSSPYGLAGGHTGELFF.